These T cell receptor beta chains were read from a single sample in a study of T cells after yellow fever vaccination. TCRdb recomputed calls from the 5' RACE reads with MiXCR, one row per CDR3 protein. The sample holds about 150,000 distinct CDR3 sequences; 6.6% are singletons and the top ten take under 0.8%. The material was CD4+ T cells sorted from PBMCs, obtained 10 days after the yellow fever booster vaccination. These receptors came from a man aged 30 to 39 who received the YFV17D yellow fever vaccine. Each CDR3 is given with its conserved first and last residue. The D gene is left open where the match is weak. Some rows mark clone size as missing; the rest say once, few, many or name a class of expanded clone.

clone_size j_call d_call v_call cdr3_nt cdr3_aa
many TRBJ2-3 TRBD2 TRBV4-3 TGCGCCAGCAGCCAAACCCTCTCTAGCGGCAGTAACACTAGCACAGATACGCAGTATTTT CASSQTLSSGSNTSTDTQYF
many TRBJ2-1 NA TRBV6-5 TGTGCCAGCAGTTTAACGGGAGCGAGGGGCAATGAGCAGTTCTTC CASSLTGARGNEQFF
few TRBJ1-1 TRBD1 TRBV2 TGTGCCAGCAGCGGAGGGGGCGGGGGCACTGAAGCTTTCTTT CASSGGGGGTEAFF
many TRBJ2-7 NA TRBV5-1 TGCGCCAGCAGCTGGTCCTTCGGGGCTCCCTACGAGCAGTACTTC CASSWSFGAPYEQYF
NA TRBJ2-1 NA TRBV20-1 TGCAGTGCTAGAGATCATGGAACCTCCTACAATGAGCAGTTCTTC CSARDHGTSYNEQFF
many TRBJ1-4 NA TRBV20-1 TGCAGTGCTTCAGGGGTTGCTAATGAAAAACTGTTTTTT CSASGVANEKLFF
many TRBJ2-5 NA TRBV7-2 TGTGCCAGCAGCTTCTCCCCGGCAGGGGGGGGGAAAGAGACCCAGTACTTC CASSFSPAGGGKETQYF
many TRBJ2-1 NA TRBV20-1 TGCAGTGCTCCCCTTTCCGCAGAGCAGTTCTTC CSAPLSAEQFF
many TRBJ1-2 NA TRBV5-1 TGCGCCAGCAGCCTCAACCCGAAATGGGGCAGCTATGGCTACACCTTC CASSLNPKWGSYGYTF
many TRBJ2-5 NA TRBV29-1 TGCAGCGTTGTTGGGGGAAAGGAGACCCAGTACTTC CSVVGGKETQYF
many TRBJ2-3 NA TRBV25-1 TGTGCCAGCAGTGAATCGGGTAGCGCTGTGAATACGCAGTATTTT CASSESGSAVNTQYF
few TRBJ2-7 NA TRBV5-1 TGCGCCAGCAGCTTGGAAGGAGTGCTGCAGCGGCGTTACTCCTACGAGCAGTACTTC CASSLEGVLQRRYSYEQYF
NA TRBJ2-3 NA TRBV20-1 TGCAGTGCTAGACCCAGGGTGCCTAGCACAGATACGCAGTATTTT CSARPRVPSTDTQYF
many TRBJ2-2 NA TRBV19 TGTGCCAGTACCATTGGGCAGGGATCCACCGGGGAGCTGTTTTTT CASTIGQGSTGELFF
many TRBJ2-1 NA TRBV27 TGTGCCAGCAGTTCGGGGGAGTCCTACAATGAGCAGTTCTTC CASSSGESYNEQFF
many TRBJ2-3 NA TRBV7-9 TGTGCCAGCAGCTTAGCGGTTGCAGGGCTTGATACGCAGTATTTT CASSLAVAGLDTQYF
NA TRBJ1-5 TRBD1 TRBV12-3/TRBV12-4 TGTGCCAGCAGTTCCGGGACAGGGGGTCGGCGGCAGCCCCAGCATTTT CASSSGTGGRRQPQHF
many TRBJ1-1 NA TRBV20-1 TGCAGTGCTAGGGGTTTCCCCCAGGGGACTGAAGCTTTCTTT CSARGFPQGTEAFF
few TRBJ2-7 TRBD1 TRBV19 TGTGCCAGTAGCCCTGGACAGGAGCAGTACGAGCAGTACTTC CASSPGQEQYEQYF
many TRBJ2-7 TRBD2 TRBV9 TGTGCCAGCAGCCCAACCCCCGGGACTAACCTCTACGAGCAGTACTTC CASSPTPGTNLYEQYF
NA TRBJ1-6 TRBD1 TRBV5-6 TGTGCCAGCAGCTGGGACAGGGGCCTTTCACCCCTCCACTTT CASSWDRGLSPLHF
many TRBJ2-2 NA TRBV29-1 TGCAGCGGCCGGACGGACACCGGGGAGCTGTTTTTT CSGRTDTGELFF
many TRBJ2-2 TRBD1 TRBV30 TGTGCCTGGATGCTGGACAGGGGCGTTGGGGAGCTGTTTTTT CAWMLDRGVGELFF
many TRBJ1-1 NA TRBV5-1 TGCGCCAGCAGCTTTGGGGGCAGGACTGAAGCTTTCTTT CASSFGGRTEAFF
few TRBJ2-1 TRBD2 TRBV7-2 TGTGCCAGCAGCTTATTGGGACTATCCTACAATGAGCAGTTCTTC CASSLLGLSYNEQFF
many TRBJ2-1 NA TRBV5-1 TGCGCCAGCAGCTGGACCGTCTACAATGAGCAGTTCTTC CASSWTVYNEQFF